The clone carrying this T cell receptor (beta chain) was seen repeatedly, ten times or more. This sample is drawn from a study of early T cells in non-severe SARS-CoV-2 infection. TCRdb called the 5' RACE reads again in MiXCR, with one record for every CDR3 protein. The sample yields just over 80,000 distinct CDR3 sequences, about an eighth seen once. Germline V gene lookup returns CDR1 SGHNT and CDR2 YYREEE (reference sequence). V was trimmed by 0 bases and J by 1 base, leaving 11 bases between them. The CDR3 sequence is 17 residues long. The clonotype was recovered from an adult who was a healthcare worker with PCR-confirmed SARS-CoV-2 infection or an uninfected control (not recorded which). The chain couples TRBV5-4 to TRBJ2-6; D unresolved. Source material: whole blood. The CDR3 spells CASSLEGSSSGANVLTF. For the CDR3, the DNA is TGTGCCAGCAGCTTGGAGGGCAGCTCATCTGGGGCCAACGTCCTGACTTTC.